The clone carrying this T cell receptor beta chain showed up just a few times. The target antigen is unknown. Template material for amplifying TCR beta CDR3 regions consisted of RNA transcripts. The primer set for the first-round RT-PCR of the TCR CDR3 was HTBI. One entry per CDR3 protein results from TCRdb running MiXCR on the multiplex PCR reads. The repertoire holds hundreds of thousands of distinct CDR3 sequences, with 16% as singletons. The hyperthyroidism patients had all been newly diagnosed, and their disease duration was under 2 months. Their ages ranged from 18 to 65 years. This sample is part of a study of T cells in Graves' hyperthyroidism and ophthalmopathy. Study-level points and caveats: Onset of ophthalmopathy came a median around 6.2 months after the model predicted it. Ophthalmopathy stood apart from stable hyperthyroidism in a 13 V-J model.

Germline V gene sequence: CDR1 SNHLY, CDR2 FYNNEI. This CDR3 is built from 13 residues. V lost 8 bases and J 2 bases, leaving 12 bases between the germline ends. Material for sequencing was blood. This sequence originates from a woman aged 18 to 35 with Graves' hyperthyroidism. V gene TRBV2 combines with J gene TRBJ1-2, with a possible D match to TRBD1 (5 bases). The CDR3 spells CASRAGQNYGYTF. The CDR3, as DNA: TGTGCCAGCCGGGCGGGGCAGAACTATGGCTACACCTTC.